Listed here are 15 T cell receptor beta chains from one sample, sequenced in a study of tumor and adjacent non-tumor tissue in lung cancer. No cell sorting was done before RNA was extracted from the tissue. More than 3 cm separated this lung sample from the edge of the tumor. A modified ARM-PCR protocol with three rounds of nested PCR amplified TCRbeta. TCRdb re-derived calls from the multiplex PCR reads in MiXCR, one entry per CDR3 protein. The repertoire holds 70,000 to 95,000 distinct CDR3 sequences, with 76% as singletons. Source material: distant non-tumor lung tissue. The receptor set was obtained from a man between 65 and 80 years old with non-small cell lung cancer.

This clonotype came up once. The chain recombines TRBV2 with TRBJ1-1; TRBD1 matches at 7 bases. CDR1 SNHLY and CDR2 FYNNEI come from the germline V gene. The V gene end was trimmed by 1 base and the J gene end by 5 bases; junction bases not matched to a gene: 16. The CDR3 consists of 18 residues. The CDR3 protein is CASSEVPFTRQGKTEAFF. The CDR3 region has the DNA TGTGCCAGCAGTGAAGTCCCTTTTACTAGACAGGGTAAGACTGAAGCTTTCTTT. Based on the CDR3 plus reference TRBV2 and TRBJ1-1, the full variable domain is EPEVTQTPSHQVTQMGQEVILRCVPISNHLYFYWYRQILGQKVEFLVSFYNNEISEKSEIFDDQFSVERPDGSNFTLKIRSTKLEDSAMYFCASSEVPFTRQGKTEAFFGQGTRLTVV.

For this clonotype: At one boundary the junction diverges from the germline segment, which might be a read error. The chain is built from TRBV7-9 and TRBJ2-5, with TRBD1 matching 9 bases. This CDR3 has 14 residues. Germline CDR1 SEHNR, CDR2 FQNEAQ (reference sequence). Here the CDR3 DNA reads TGTGCCAGCAGATGGGACAGGGTAGAAGAGACCCGGTACTTC. Translation: CASRWDRVEETRYF.

This clonotype was counted once. The chain is built from TRBV11-1 and TRBJ2-7; D is undetermined. There are 14 residues in the CDR3. The V end lost 9 bases, the J end lost 2 bases, and 17 bases lay between the germline ends. In germline, CDR1 is SGHAT, CDR2 FQDESV (reference sequence). The CDR3 DNA reads as TGTGCCAGTGGCTCTAGGGAAACGACCTACGAGCAGTACTTC. It yields the protein CASGSRETTYEQYF.

In the case of this clonotype: One end of the junction varies from germline; a read error may be responsible. V is TRBV10-2 and J is TRBJ2-2; tentative D call: TRBD1 (6 bases). The CDR3 contains 17 residues. Germline V gene data show CDR1 as WSHSY and CDR2 as SAAADI. The CDR3 here is CDSSESGTRGNARELFF. The CDR3 DNA follows: TGCGACAGCAGTGAGTCAGGGACAAGGGGTAACGCCCGGGAGCTGTTTTTT.

The genes are TRBV6-2 or TRBV6-3 and TRBJ2-2, with D maybe TRBD2 (6 bases). Germline V lookup: CDR1 MNHEY, CDR2 SVGEGT. The CDR3 has 14 amino acids. CDR3: CVTRRGTSAGELFF. The CDR3 region has the DNA TGTGTCACCAGACGCGGGACCTCAGCTGGGGAGCTGTTTTTT.

On this clonotype: Given the absence of the conserved phenylalanine or tryptophan at the CDR3 end, a read error is likely. It is unclear where the CDR3 begins or ends on the DNA, so no DNA is shown, and the CDR3 is as TCRdb lists it. This rearrangement joins TRBV5-6 to TRBJ2-7; the table calls TRBD1, which could not be checked here. Inclusive of both ends, the CDR3 amounts to 14 amino acids. The germline V gene encodes CDR1 SGHDT and CDR2 YYEEEE. This CDR3 reads CASSYGQGTYEHYL.

This CDR3 reads CSVEDQDGPINGYTF. The CDR3 DNA follows: TGCAGCGTTGAAGATCAAGACGGCCCCATCAATGGCTACACCTTC. The chain links TRBV29-1 to TRBJ1-2, with unresolved D. CDR1 and CDR2 from the germline V gene are SQVTM and ANQGSEA. Trimming pared 0 bases from V and 6 bases from J, leaving 17 bases between. This CDR3 comprises 15 residues.

Comments on this clonotype: One junction end does not reproduce the germline sequence, and a read error may be involved. This sequence joins TRBV6-6 and TRBJ2-1, with D hard to call. This CDR3 region has 11 residues. Germline CDR1 and CDR2: MNHNY and SVGAGI (reference sequence). The CDR3 here is CASSQGFELFF. The DNA of the CDR3 is TGTGCGAGCAGTCAAGGTTTTGAGCTGTTCTTC.

For this clonotype: One end of the junction is discordant with germline, which a read error may explain. The chain carries TRBV7-8 and TRBJ2-2; tentatively, D is TRBD1 (6 bases). CDR1 is SGHVS, CDR2 FQNEAQ, per germline. The CDR3 runs to 15 residues. The CDR3 nucleotides read TGTGCCAGCAGCTTAGGGACAGTGAACACCGGAGAGCTGTTTTTT. Amino acids: CASSLGTVNTGELFF.

A few counts support this clonotype. A much larger clonotype is one base distant, so this may be a read error. The chain uses TRBV12-3 or TRBV12-4 and TRBJ1-2, with D hard to call. CDR3 size: 14 residues. Trimming cost V 5 bases and J 8 bases, with 18 bases left between them. CDR3 nucleotides: TGTGCCAGCAGTCTGACGGACGTTCTGACGGGCTACACCTTC. This translates into CASSLTDVLTGYTF.

A remark on this clonotype: Mismatch with germline at one junction end may stem from a read error. This CDR3 is CACSFFGGLAGKETQYF. CDR3 bases: TGTGCCTGCAGTTTCTTTGGGGGACTAGCGGGAAAAGAGACCCAGTACTTC. The chain combines TRBV28 with TRBJ2-5; 13 positions agree with TRBD2. The germline V gene has CDR1 MDHEN and CDR2 SYDVKM. This CDR3 is 17 amino acids long.

About this clonotype itself: A much bigger clone sits one base away, suggesting this may be a read error. The rearrangement links TRBV28 to TRBJ1-1; 7 bases are shared with TRBD1. Per the germline V gene, CDR1 is MDHEN and CDR2 is SYDVKM. The CDR3 has 15 residues. The CDR3 reads CASSSIGTASAEVFF. The CDR3 DNA reads TGTGCCAGCAGCTCAATCGGGACAGCTTCGGCTGAAGTTTTCTTT.

With respect to this clonotype: At one end the junction does not follow the germline gene, possibly because of a read error. The gene calls are TRBV30 and TRBJ2-2, with D possibly called TRBD1 or TRBD2 (6 bases each). The CDR3 has 14 amino acids. In germline, CDR1 is GTSNPN, CDR2 SVGIG (reference sequence). Here the CDR3 reads CSWSVQGGIGELFF. The CDR3 DNA reads as TGTTCCTGGAGTGTACAGGGAGGTATCGGGGAGCTGTTTTTT.

With respect to this clonotype: At one boundary the junction diverges from the germline segment, which might be a read error. The V call is TRBV11-2, the J call TRBJ1-4; no definite D call. CDR3 length: 15 residues. The germline gives CDR1 SGHAT, CDR2 FQNNGV. The CDR3 region is CASSLETERNEKLYF. The CDR3 nucleotides read TGTGCCAGCAGCTTAGAAACAGAGCGTAATGAAAAATTGTATTTT. Complete variable domain (other parts from reference TRBV11-2 and TRBJ1-4): EAGVAQSPRYKIIEKRQSVAFWCNPISGHATLYWYQQILGQGPKLLIQFQNNGVVDDSQLPKDRFSAERLKGVDSTLKIQPAKLEDSAVYLCASSLETERNEKLYFGSGTQLSVL.

Concerning this clonotype itself: One junction end does not reproduce the germline sequence, and a read error may be involved. The chain combines TRBV28 with TRBJ2-2, with TRBD2 as a possible D gene (6 bases). The germline V gene encodes CDR1 MDHEN and CDR2 SYDVKM. This CDR3 comprises 17 residues. The CDR3 DNA is TGTGACAGCAGCCGCTTTGCGGGAACTCGATACACAGGGGAGCTGTTTTTT. Translating gives CDSSRFAGTRYTGELFF.